Listed here are 22 T cell receptor beta chains from one sample, sequenced in a study of cytomegalovirus exposure and HLA in healthy donors. In the PCR, 60 Vbeta and 13 Jbeta primers were used. Produced via immunoSEQ multiplex PCR; TCRdb's table is partial and in-frame only. The table includes some 110,000 clones, 75% to 85% detected once. The specimen was PBMCs. Receptors originate from a man aged 50 or older in good health and CMV-seronegative.

The rearrangement uses TRBV18 and TRBJ2-3; D uncertain. Germline V gene data show CDR1 as KGHSH and CDR2 as LQKENI. V lost 0 bases and J 2 bases, leaving 3 bases between the germline ends. The CDR3 is 13 residues long. The CDR3 region is CASSPPNTDTQYF. For the CDR3, the DNA is TGTGCCAGCTCACCACCTAACACAGATACGCAGTATTTT.

This chain uses TRBV13 with TRBJ2-1, with TRBD2 identical over 7 bases. The CDR3 extends over 13 amino acids. After removal of 5 bases from V and 12 bases from J, the junction contained 10 bases not matched to a gene. CDR1 and CDR2 from the germline V gene are PRHDT and FYEKMQ (reference sequence). The CDR3 DNA reads TGTGCCAGCAGCCCAGGAGGGGAGGGAGGGCAGTTCTTC. It codes for CASSPGGEGGQFF. Complete variable domain (other parts from reference TRBV13 and TRBJ2-1): AAGVIQSPRHLIKEKRETATLKCYPIPRHDTVYWYQQGPGQDPQFLISFYEKMQSDKGSIPDRFSAQQFSDYHSELNMSSLELGDSALYFCASSPGGEGGQFFGPGTRLTVL.

The J gene is TRBJ1-1, the V gene TRBV5-6; D may be TRBD1 (6 bases). From germline, CDR1 is SGHDT and CDR2 YYEEEE. CDR3 length: 13 residues. Trimming took 1 base from V and 4 from J, leaving 8 bases between them. CDR3 loop: CASSLKGGTEAFF. The CDR3, as DNA: TGTGCCAGCAGCTTGAAAGGGGGCACTGAAGCTTTCTTT. The variable domain in full, with the rest retrieved from reference TRBV5-6 and TRBJ1-1, is DAGVTQSPTHLIKTRGQQVTLRCSPKSGHDTVSWYQQALGQGPQFIFQYYEEEERQRGNFPDRFSGHQFPNYSSELNVNALLLGDSALYLCASSLKGGTEAFFGQGTRLTVV.

The rearrangement links TRBV5-6 to TRBJ2-1; 11 bases map to TRBD2. Germline CDR1 reads SGHDT; CDR2 reads YYEEEE. V dropped 5 bases and J dropped 3; count of bases not matched to a gene: 4. This CDR3 is built from 15 residues. The CDR3 loop reads CASRQLAGVYNEQFF. The CDR3 region has the DNA TGTGCCAGCAGACAACTAGCGGGGGTCTACAATGAGCAGTTCTTC.

This chain joins TRBV19 and TRBJ2-4; D is uncertain. Germline V gene lookup returns CDR1 LNHDA and CDR2 SQIVND (reference sequence). The CDR3 loop spans 15 amino acids. V lost 3 bases and J 0 bases, leaving 9 bases between the germline ends. The CDR3 protein is CASSIRDLAKNIQYF. DNA of the CDR3: TGTGCCAGTAGTATTCGAGATCTAGCCAAAAACATTCAGTACTTC.

The V and J genes are TRBV9 and TRBJ1-3; 7 nucleotides align to TRBD1. CDR1 is SGDLS, CDR2 YYNGEE, per germline. This CDR3 contains 17 residues. V trimming: 0 bases; J trimming: 0 bases; junction bases outside the gene matches: 6. CDR3 coding DNA: TGTGCCAGCAGCGTAGAGGGTGGGACAGTCTCTGGAAACACCATATATTTT. This sequence encodes CASSVEGGTVSGNTIYF.

V gene TRBV7-2 combines with J gene TRBJ1-2; D unclear. This CDR3 has 13 residues. The V gene's germline CDR1 is SGHTA and CDR2 FQGNSA. Trimming left V 3 bases short and J 2 bases short, with 7 bases between. In nucleotides, the CDR3 is TGTGCCAGCAGCTTTGGCTTGAACTATGGCTACACCTTC. It encodes CASSFGLNYGYTF.

The chain combines TRBV7-8 with TRBJ1-3; 10 bases are a match to TRBD1. This CDR3 contains 16 residues. Germline V lookup: CDR1 SGHVS, CDR2 FQNEAQ. Trimming cost V 5 bases and J 3 bases; bases outside gene matches: 7. The CDR3 protein is CASSPRTGGNGNTIYF. CDR3 in DNA: TGTGCCAGCAGCCCACGGACAGGGGGAAATGGAAACACCATATATTTT.

V and J are TRBV7-9 and TRBJ1-6; D possibly corresponds to TRBD1 (6 bases). Germline V CDR1 and CDR2: SEHNR, FQNEAQ (reference sequence). The CDR3 contains 15 residues. Deletions cut 1 base from V and 7 bases from J, with 11 bases between. CDR3 sequence reads: CASSLVPDRNSPLHF. CDR3 nucleotide sequence: TGTGCCAGCAGCTTAGTCCCGGACAGAAATTCACCCCTCCACTTT.

This clone was seen a few times. This sequence joins TRBV4-1 and TRBJ2-1, with a weak D call TRBD2 (5 bases). The V gene lost 4 bases and the J gene lost 1 base, with 14 bases spanning the gap. The CDR3 covers 16 residues. CDR1 is MGHRA and CDR2 is YSYEKL in the germline V gene. In DNA, the CDR3 is TGCGCCAGCAGCCGCCACGGGATTCGTTCCTACAATGAGCAGTTCTTC. Amino acid sequence: CASSRHGIRSYNEQFF.

The chain employs TRBV28 and TRBJ2-7, with D tentatively TRBD1 (6 bases). The CDR3 contains 15 residues. Trimming removed 5 bases at V and 0 bases at J, with 14 bases between. The germline CDR1 and CDR2 sequences are MDHEN and SYDVKM. The chain's CDR3 is CASSRPGASSYEQYV. The CDR3, as DNA: TGTGCCAGCAGTCGACCAGGGGCGAGCTCCTACGAGCAGTACGTC.

This chain links TRBV5-1 with TRBJ2-1, with 12 bases lining up with TRBD2. The CDR3 totals 15 residues. V was pared by 0 bases and J by 8 bases, with 3 bases of the junction left unmatched. Germline loops: CDR1 SGHRS, CDR2 YFSETQ. CDR3 nucleotide sequence: TGCGCCAGCAGCTTGGGGACTAGCGGGGCCTATGAGCAGTTCTTC. It specifies CASSLGTSGAYEQFF.

The chain uses TRBV7-9 and TRBJ2-1, with 13 nucleotides matching TRBD2. The junction had 1 base not matched to a gene; V was cut back by 4 bases and J by 7 bases. Germline V gene sequence: CDR1 SEHNR, CDR2 FQNEAQ (reference sequence). The CDR3 runs 14 residues. This CDR3 is CASSSTSGGNEQFF. CDR3 coding DNA: TGTGCCAGCAGCTCGACTAGCGGGGGGAATGAGCAGTTCTTC.

As to this clone: The final CDR3 position lacks the conserved phenylalanine or tryptophan, pointing to a likely read error. No DNA is shown, since the ends of the CDR3 on it are uncertain; the CDR3 is the one TCRdb lists. V gene TRBV9 combines with J gene TRBJ2-4; the table assigns TRBD2, which was not confirmed against the DNA. The CDR3 totals 8 residues, both ends included. Germline values: CDR1 SGDLS, CDR2 YYNGEE. The CDR3 is CASSERDT.

V gene TRBV5-1 combines with J gene TRBJ2-4; the match to TRBD2 covers 7 bases. Germline V gene lookup returns CDR1 SGHRS and CDR2 YFSETQ. The V gene end was trimmed by 0 bases and the J gene end by 6 bases; junction bases not matched to a gene: 0. The CDR3 has 13 residues. For the CDR3, the DNA is TGCGCCAGCAGCTTGGGCGGGGGAAACATTCAGTACTTC. Translation: CASSLGGGNIQYF. The variable domain in full, with the rest retrieved from reference TRBV5-1 and TRBJ2-4, is KAGVTQTPRYLIKTRGQQVTLSCSPISGHRSVSWYQQTPGQGLQFLFEYFSETQRNKGNFPGRFSGRQFSNSRSEMNVSTLELGDSALYLCASSLGGGNIQYFGAGTRLSVL.

V gene TRBV5-6 combines with J gene TRBJ2-1; 8 bases agree with TRBD2. The trim removed 3 bases at V and 6 bases at J, leaving 8 bases unmatched. The CDR3 is 15 amino acids. Germline CDR1 SGHDT, CDR2 YYEEEE. The CDR3 nucleotides read TGTGCCAGCAGCTCTTTAGCGGGGAGTGCCAATGAGCAGTTCTTC. Residues: CASSSLAGSANEQFF.

V and J are TRBV18 and TRBJ2-2; D is unresolved. CDR3 length equals 13 residues. V lost 4 bases to trimming and J lost 1 base, with 4 bases between them. Looked up from germline, CDR1 is KGHSH and CDR2 is LQKENI. The CDR3 protein is CASSLQNTGELFF. CDR3 nucleotide sequence: TGTGCCAGCTCACTCCAGAACACCGGGGAGCTGTTTTTT.

This sequence joins TRBV6-1 and TRBJ1-1; the D is unclear. V was shortened by 1 base and J by 6 bases, with 12 bases between the two germline ends. The V gene's germline CDR1 is MNHNS and CDR2 SASEGT. CDR3 length: 14 residues. In nucleotides, the CDR3 is TGTGCCAGCAGTGAAGTCGCCCGAGAGGCTGAAGCTTTCTTT. It encodes CASSEVAREAEAFF.

This chain uses TRBV7-3 with TRBJ2-6; 14 bases line up with TRBD2. The CDR3 consists of 18 residues. The trim removed 5 bases at V and 1 base at J, leaving 4 bases unmatched. The germline CDR1 and CDR2 sequences are SGHTA and FQGTGA. CDR3 DNA: TGTGCCAGCAGCACAGGACTAGCGGGGGGATCTGGGGCCAACGTCCTGACTTTC. It is translated as CASSTGLAGGSGANVLTF.

The chain recombines TRBV12-1 with TRBJ2-7; the table's D call, TRBD1, was not checked against the DNA. TRBV12-1 is designated a pseudogene. CDR3 length: 14 amino acids. CDR3 coding DNA: TGTGCCAGCAGCTTTGGGCAGGAAGATTACGAGCAGTACTTC. Protein product: CASSFGQEDYEQYF.

The chain couples TRBV30 to TRBJ2-3, with a possible D match to TRBD2 (7 bases). Germline-derived CDR1 and CDR2 are GTSNPN and SVGIG (reference sequence). Trimming removed 2 bases from V and 2 bases from J, with 14 bases in between. The length of the CDR3 is 15 residues. The CDR3 loop is CAWSQGGGSTDTQYF. CDR3 DNA: TGTGCCTGGAGTCAAGGGGGGGGGTCCACAGATACGCAGTATTTT.

V usage is TRBV19 and J usage is TRBJ2-5, with D perhaps TRBD1 (5 bases). The V end was cut by 1 base, the J end by 4 bases, with 10 bases between. This CDR3 region has 14 residues. Germline V CDR1 and CDR2: LNHDA, SQIVND (reference sequence). The chain's CDR3 is CASSIAGMGETQYF. The CDR3 DNA reads as TGTGCCAGTAGTATAGCAGGGATGGGAGAGACCCAGTACTTC.